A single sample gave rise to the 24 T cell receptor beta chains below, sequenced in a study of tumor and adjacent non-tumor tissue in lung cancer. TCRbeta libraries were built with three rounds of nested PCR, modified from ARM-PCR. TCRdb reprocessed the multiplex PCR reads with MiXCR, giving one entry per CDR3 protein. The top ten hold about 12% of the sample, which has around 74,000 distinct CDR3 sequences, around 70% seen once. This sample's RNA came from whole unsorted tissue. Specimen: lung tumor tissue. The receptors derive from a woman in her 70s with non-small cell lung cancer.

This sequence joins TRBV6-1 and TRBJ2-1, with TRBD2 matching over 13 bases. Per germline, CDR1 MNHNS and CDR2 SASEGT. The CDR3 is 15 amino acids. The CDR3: CDSSEATSGRNEQFF. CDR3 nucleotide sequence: TGTGATAGCAGTGAAGCGACTAGCGGGAGGAATGAGCAGTTCTTC.

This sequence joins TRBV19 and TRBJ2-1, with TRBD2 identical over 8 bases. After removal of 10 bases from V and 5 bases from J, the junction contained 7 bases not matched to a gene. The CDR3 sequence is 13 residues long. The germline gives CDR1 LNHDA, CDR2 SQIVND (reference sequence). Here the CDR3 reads CATEREPNNEQFF. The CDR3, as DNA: TGTGCCACGGAGCGGGAGCCGAACAATGAGCAGTTCTTC.

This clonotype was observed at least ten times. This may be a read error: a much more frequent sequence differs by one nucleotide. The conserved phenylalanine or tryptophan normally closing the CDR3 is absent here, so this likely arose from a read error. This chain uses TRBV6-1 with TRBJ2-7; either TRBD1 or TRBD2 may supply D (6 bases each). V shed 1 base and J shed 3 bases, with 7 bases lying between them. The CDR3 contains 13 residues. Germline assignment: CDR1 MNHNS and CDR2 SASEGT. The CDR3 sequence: CASSEEGGYEQYL. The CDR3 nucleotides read TGTGCCAGCAGTGAAGAGGGGGGCTACGAGCAGTACCTC.

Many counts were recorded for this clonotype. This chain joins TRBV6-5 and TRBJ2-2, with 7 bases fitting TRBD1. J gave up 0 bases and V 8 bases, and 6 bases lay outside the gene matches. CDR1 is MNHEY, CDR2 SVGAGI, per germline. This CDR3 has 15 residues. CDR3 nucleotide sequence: TGTGCCAGCCAGGGGGTGCGTTCGAACACCGGGGAGCTGTTTTTT. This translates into CASQGVRSNTGELFF.

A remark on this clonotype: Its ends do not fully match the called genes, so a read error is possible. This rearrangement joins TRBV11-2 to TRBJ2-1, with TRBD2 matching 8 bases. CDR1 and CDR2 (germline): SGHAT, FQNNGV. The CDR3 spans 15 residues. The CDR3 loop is CASSPEGGRNNVQFF. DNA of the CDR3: TGTGCCAGCAGCCCTGAAGGCGGGAGGAATAATGTGCAGTTCTTC.

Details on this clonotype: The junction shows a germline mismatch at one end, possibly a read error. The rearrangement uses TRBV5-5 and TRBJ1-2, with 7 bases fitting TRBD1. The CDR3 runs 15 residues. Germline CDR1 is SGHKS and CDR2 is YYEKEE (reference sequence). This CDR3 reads CACSRGTVDNYGYTF. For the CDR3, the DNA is TGTGCCTGCAGTCGTGGGACAGTGGATAACTATGGCTACACCTTC.

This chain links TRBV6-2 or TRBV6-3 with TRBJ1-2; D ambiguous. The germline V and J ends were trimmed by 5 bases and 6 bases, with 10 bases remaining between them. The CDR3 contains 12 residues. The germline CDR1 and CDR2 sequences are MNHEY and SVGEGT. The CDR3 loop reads CASSHWNHGYTF. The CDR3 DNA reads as TGTGCCAGCAGTCATTGGAACCATGGCTACACCTTC.

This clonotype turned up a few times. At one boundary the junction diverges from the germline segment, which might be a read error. Here the CDR3 DNA reads TGCAGTGTCGTGACAGGAGGGATCTACGGGCAGTACTTC. This codes for CSVVTGGIYGQYF. The rearrangement joins TRBV29-1 to TRBJ2-7; D assignment may be TRBD1 or TRBD2 (6 bases each). Germline loops: CDR1 SQVTM, CDR2 ANQGSEA. CDR3 size: 13 residues.

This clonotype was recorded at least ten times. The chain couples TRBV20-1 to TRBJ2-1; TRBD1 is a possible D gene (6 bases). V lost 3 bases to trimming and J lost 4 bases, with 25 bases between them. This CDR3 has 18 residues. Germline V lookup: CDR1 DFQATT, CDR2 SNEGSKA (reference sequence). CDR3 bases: TGCAGTGCTAGGGATATATTCGGGACAAATGAGGTTTACAATGAGCAGTTCTTC. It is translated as CSARDIFGTNEVYNEQFF.

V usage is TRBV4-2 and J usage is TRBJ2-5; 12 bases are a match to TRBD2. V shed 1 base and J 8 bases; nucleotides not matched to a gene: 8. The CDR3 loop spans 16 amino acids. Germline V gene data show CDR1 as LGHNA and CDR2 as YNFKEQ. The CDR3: CASSQALAGGGNTQYF. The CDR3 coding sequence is TGTGCCAGCAGCCAAGCACTAGCGGGAGGCGGGAACACCCAGTACTTC.

Here the CDR3 reads CASSLGAGPYNEQFF. In DNA form, the CDR3 reads TGTGCCAGCAGCCTGGGGGCGGGACCATACAATGAGCAGTTCTTC. This chain links TRBV7-2 with TRBJ2-1, with D perhaps given as TRBD1 or TRBD2 (6 bases each). This CDR3 is 15 amino acids long. CDR1 and CDR2 (germline): SGHTA, FQGNSA. V lost 5 bases and J 4 bases, leaving 15 bases between the germline ends.

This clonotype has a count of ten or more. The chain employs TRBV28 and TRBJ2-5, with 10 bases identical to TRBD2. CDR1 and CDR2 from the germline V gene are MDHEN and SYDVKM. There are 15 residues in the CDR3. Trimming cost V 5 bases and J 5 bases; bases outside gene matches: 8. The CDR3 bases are TGTGCCAGCAGTCCGCTAGCGGGAGTGGGTGAGACCCAGTACTTC. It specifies CASSPLAGVGETQYF.

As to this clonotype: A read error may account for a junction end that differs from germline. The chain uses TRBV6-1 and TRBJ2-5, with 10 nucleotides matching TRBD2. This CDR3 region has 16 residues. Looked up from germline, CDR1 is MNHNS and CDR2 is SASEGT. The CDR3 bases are TGTGCCAGCAGTGAACAGAGCGGGAGGGCGAGGGAGACCCAGAACTTC. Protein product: CASSEQSGRARETQNF.

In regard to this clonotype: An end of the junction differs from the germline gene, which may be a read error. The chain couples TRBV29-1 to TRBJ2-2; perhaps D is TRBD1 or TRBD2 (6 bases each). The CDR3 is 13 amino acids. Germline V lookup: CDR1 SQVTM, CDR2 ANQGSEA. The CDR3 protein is CSVSRGLNGELFF. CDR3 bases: TGCAGCGTTAGCAGGGGACTTAACGGGGAGCTATTTTTT.

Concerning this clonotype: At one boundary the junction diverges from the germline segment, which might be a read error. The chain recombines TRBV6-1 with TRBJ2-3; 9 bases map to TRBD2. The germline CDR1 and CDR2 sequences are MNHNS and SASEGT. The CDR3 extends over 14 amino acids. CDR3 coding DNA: TGTACCAGCACTGCGGGAGGGACCACAGATACGCGGTATTTT. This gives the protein CTSTAGGTTDTRYF.

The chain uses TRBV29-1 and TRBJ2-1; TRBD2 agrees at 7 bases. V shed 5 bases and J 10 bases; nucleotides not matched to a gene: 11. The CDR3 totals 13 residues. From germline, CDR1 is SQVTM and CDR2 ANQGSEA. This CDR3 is CSVKIAGLNEQFF. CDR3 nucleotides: TGCAGCGTTAAGATAGCGGGTTTAAACGAGCAGTTCTTC.

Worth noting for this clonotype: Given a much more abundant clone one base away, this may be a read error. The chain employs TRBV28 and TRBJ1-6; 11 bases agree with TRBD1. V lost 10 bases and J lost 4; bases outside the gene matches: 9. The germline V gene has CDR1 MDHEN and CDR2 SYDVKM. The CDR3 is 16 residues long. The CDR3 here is CAIRQGQGAYNSPLHF. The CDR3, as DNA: TGTGCCATCAGACAAGGACAGGGGGCTTATAATTCACCCCTCCACTTT.

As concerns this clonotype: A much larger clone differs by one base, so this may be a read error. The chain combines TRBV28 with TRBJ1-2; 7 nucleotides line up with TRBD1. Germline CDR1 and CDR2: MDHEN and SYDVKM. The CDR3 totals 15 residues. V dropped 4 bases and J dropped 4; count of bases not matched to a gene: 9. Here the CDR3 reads CASSSRTGDPYGYTF. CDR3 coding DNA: TGTGCCAGCAGTTCCAGGACAGGAGATCCCTATGGCTACACCTTC.

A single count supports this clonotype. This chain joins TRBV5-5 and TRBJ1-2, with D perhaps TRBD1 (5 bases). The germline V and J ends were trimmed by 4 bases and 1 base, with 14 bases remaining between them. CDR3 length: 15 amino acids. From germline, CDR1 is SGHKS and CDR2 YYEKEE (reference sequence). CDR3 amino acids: CASSRVTVDNYGYTF. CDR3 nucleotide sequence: TGTGCCAGCAGCCGTGTGACAGTTGATAACTATGGCTACACCTTC.

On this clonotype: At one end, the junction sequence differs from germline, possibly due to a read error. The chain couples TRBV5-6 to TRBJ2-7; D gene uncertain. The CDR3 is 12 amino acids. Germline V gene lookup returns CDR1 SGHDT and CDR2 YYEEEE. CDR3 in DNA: TGTGCCAACAGCCTCTCTTCCTGCGAGCAGTACTTC. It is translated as CANSLSSCEQYF.

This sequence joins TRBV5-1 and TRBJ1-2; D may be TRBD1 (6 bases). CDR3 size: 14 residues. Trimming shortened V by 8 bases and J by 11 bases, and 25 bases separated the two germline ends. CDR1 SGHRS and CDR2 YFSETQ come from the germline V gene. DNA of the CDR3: TGCGCCAGAAGCCCTAAAGGGACACCGGACGCTTACACCTTC. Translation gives CARSPKGTPDAYTF.

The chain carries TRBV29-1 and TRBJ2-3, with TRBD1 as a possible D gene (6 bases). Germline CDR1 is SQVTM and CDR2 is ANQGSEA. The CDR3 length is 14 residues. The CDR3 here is CWVVVSRGADTQYF. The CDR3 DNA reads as TGCTGGGTTGTCGTGTCCAGGGGAGCAGATACGCAGTATTTT.

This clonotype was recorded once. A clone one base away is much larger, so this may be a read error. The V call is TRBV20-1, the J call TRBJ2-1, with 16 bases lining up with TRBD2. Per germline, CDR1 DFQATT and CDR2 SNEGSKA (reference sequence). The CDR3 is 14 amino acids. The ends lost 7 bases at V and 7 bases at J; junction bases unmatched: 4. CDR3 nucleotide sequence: TGCAGTGTTAGGGGACTAGCGGGAGGGAATGAGCAGTTCTTC. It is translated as CSVRGLAGGNEQFF.

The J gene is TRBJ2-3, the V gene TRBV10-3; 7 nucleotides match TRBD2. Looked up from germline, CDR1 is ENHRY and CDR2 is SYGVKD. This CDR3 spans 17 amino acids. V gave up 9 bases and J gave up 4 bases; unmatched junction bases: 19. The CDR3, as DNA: TGTGCCATAAGAGATCCGCAAGCGGGATATCTGGCAGATACGCAGTATTTT. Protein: CAIRDPQAGYLADTQYF.